The clone carrying this T cell receptor (beta chain) was picked up many times. The antigen is undetermined. Germline values: CDR1 LGHNT, CDR2 FRNRAP. Trimming removed 0 bases from V and 4 bases from J; junction bases left unmatched: 5. The CDR3 consists of 16 residues. The record originates from a study of T cells in Graves' hyperthyroidism and ophthalmopathy. Study as a whole: Peripheral blood sampling occurred at initial diagnosis, before any treatment.

Patients having uncontrolled infection, another autoimmune disease, pregnancy or lactation were not included. Points from the study as a whole: Within blood appeared most thyroid clonotypes that had expanded above 0.001.

It was RNA transcripts that yielded the amplified TCR beta CDR3 regions. In the first-round RT-PCR of the TCR CDR3, the HTBI primer set was used. TCRdb fed the multiplex PCR reads into MiXCR, producing one record per CDR3 protein. The repertoire holds roughly 350,000 distinct CDR3 sequences, with around 13% as singletons. The chain couples TRBV12-5 to TRBJ2-2, with TRBD1 matching 7 bases. Sequences were obtained from blood. This clonotype was sampled from a woman aged 25 to 39 with Graves' ophthalmopathy. DNA for the CDR3: TGTGCTAGTGGTTTGGTAGCGACAGGGTTCACCGGGGAGCTGTTTTTT. This translates into CASGLVATGFTGELFF.